The entry below describes one T cell receptor beta chain. The record originates from a study of blood T cell repertoires in COVID-19. Original handling: From reference gene primer amplification, estimates of nucleated cell counts were derived. Clones were sequenced by immunoSEQ multiplex PCR, and TCRdb holds only the in-frame ones, with some missing. That table furnishes V, J and clone size, whereas the DNA furnished D and trimming. This sample carries approximately 250,000 clones, roughly 91% of them seen once, and the ten largest clones take about 4%. Deletions cut 11 bases from V and 4 bases from J, with 24 bases between. The CDR3 runs 16 residues. Germline V gives CDR1 LNHDA, CDR2 SQIVND (reference sequence). Participants' own reports of clinical history determined their cohort assignment. Either two negative PCRs, clearance, or symptom resolution qualified Cohort 3 donors as recovered.

The chain employs TRBV19 and TRBJ1-5; a possible D gene is TRBD1 (5 bases). The sequenced material came from PBMCs or T cells enriched from blood (not recorded which). The TCR sequence derives from a woman aged 25 to 39 who had recovered from COVID-19. DNA for the CDR3: TGTGCCGCCTCTTATAGGGGTTTTGGGGGGAATCAGCCCCAGCATTTT. Encoded protein: CAASYRGFGGNQPQHF.